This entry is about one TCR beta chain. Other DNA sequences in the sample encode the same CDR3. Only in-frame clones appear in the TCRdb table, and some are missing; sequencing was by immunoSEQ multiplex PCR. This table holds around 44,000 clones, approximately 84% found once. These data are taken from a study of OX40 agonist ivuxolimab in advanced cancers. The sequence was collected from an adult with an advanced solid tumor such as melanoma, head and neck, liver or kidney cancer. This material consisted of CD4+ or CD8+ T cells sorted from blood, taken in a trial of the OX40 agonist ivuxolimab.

Written as DNA, the CDR3 is TGTGCCAGCTCACCCTTAGGACAGTTCAATCAGCCCCAGCATTTT. It specifies CASSPLGQFNQPQHF. The chain recombines TRBV18 with TRBJ1-5; maybe TRBD1 (6 bases). The length of the CDR3 is 15 residues. Trimming took off 3 bases at V and 3 bases at J, with 12 bases between the two ends. Germline V gene lookup returns CDR1 KGHSH and CDR2 LQKENI.